A single sample is the source of the 27 T cell receptor beta chains below, sequenced in a study of shared clonotypes between healthy human individuals. Assay: immunoSEQ multiplex PCR; the TCRdb copy retains only in-frame clones and omits some. The sample includes 550,000 to 850,000 clones, under 80% seen only once; the top ten take approximately 1.7%. Sequences were obtained from memory CD4+ T cells sorted from blood. Sample subset: CD45RA-negative fraction. The receptors originated from a woman under 40 in good health.

The gene calls are TRBV5-1 and TRBJ2-7; 8 bases fit TRBD1. V trimming: 3 bases; J trimming: 5 bases; junction bases outside the gene matches: 10. CDR3 length: 15 amino acids. Germline V gene data show CDR1 as SGHRS and CDR2 as YFSETQ. The CDR3 DNA reads as TGCGCCAGCAGCTGGAAGACAGGGGCTAACCACGAGCAGTACTTC. Translated: CASSWKTGANHEQYF.

CDR3 region: CASRPGQGSNQPQHF. The CDR3 DNA reads TGTGCCAGCAGACCGGGACAGGGAAGCAATCAGCCCCAGCATTTT. The chain joins TRBV2 to TRBJ1-5, with 9 bases matching TRBD1. This CDR3 is built from 15 residues. CDR1 SNHLY and CDR2 FYNNEI come from the germline V gene. V shed 6 bases and J 1 base; nucleotides not matched to a gene: 4.

J is TRBJ2-3 and V is TRBV7-9, with TRBD2 matching 9 bases. The CDR3 length is 16 residues. V was pared by 5 bases and J by 1 base, with 7 bases of the junction left unmatched. Germline CDR1 is SEHNR and CDR2 is FQNEAQ (reference sequence). DNA of the CDR3: TGTGCCAGCAGCCGGCGGGGGGGAACGGGCACAGATACGCAGTATTTT. The encoded protein is CASSRRGGTGTDTQYF.

The chain links TRBV28 to TRBJ2-2, with a tentative D call TRBD2 (6 bases). V dropped 7 bases and J dropped 3 bases, with 24 bases sitting between them. The length of the CDR3 is 18 residues. Germline lookup yields CDR1 MDHEN and CDR2 SYDVKM. This CDR3 is CASTYPQGDWRDTGELFF. For the CDR3, the DNA is TGTGCCAGCACTTACCCACAAGGGGACTGGAGAGACACCGGGGAGCTGTTTTTT. Full variable domain (missing parts from reference TRBV28 and TRBJ2-2): DVKVTQSSRYLVKRTGEKVFLECVQDMDHENMFWYRQDPGLGLRLIYFSYDVKMKEKGDIPEGYSVSREKKERFSLILESASTNQTSMYLCASTYPQGDWRDTGELFFGEGSRLTVL.

The rearrangement links TRBV19 to TRBJ2-2; tentative D call: TRBD1 (6 bases). The V end lost 3 bases, the J end lost 1 base, and 9 bases lay between the germline ends. The CDR3 has 15 amino acids. The germline V gene encodes CDR1 LNHDA and CDR2 SQIVND (reference sequence). CDR3 bases: TGTGCCAGTAGTATTTTGGACAGGAACACCGGGGAGCTGTTTTTT. Translating it yields CASSILDRNTGELFF.

The gene calls are TRBV2 and TRBJ2-3; 9 bases agree with TRBD2. The CDR3 runs 15 residues. Germline V gene sequence: CDR1 SNHLY, CDR2 FYNNEI. The trim removed 5 bases at V and 4 bases at J, leaving 7 bases unmatched. CDR3: CASSKLAGGADTQYF. In DNA, the CDR3 is TGTGCCAGCAGTAAACTAGCGGGTGGGGCAGATACGCAGTATTTT.

This clone was counted once. This chain uses TRBV7-9 with TRBJ2-1; 8 nucleotides align to TRBD1. The CDR3 has 14 amino acids. Trimming removed 0 bases from V and 6 bases from J; junction bases left unmatched: 1. Germline V gives CDR1 SEHNR, CDR2 FQNEAQ (reference sequence). The CDR3 protein is CASSLADRVNEQFF. Here the CDR3 DNA reads TGTGCCAGCAGCTTAGCGGACAGGGTCAATGAGCAGTTCTTC.

The rearrangement uses TRBV6-6 and TRBJ2-3; 7 positions agree with TRBD2. Germline V gives CDR1 MNHNY, CDR2 SVGAGI (reference sequence). The CDR3 sequence is 12 residues long. The V segment lost 6 bases and the J segment 10 bases; nucleotides outside the gene matches: 7. The CDR3 bases are TGTGCCAGCAGATACGGACTAGAGGCGCAGTATTTT. As protein: CASRYGLEAQYF.

The CDR3: CASSFRGTTEAFF. Here the CDR3 DNA reads TGTGCCAGCAGTTTTAGAGGGACCACTGAAGCTTTCTTT. J is TRBJ1-1 and V is TRBV27; possibly TRBD1 for D (5 bases). Germline lookup yields CDR1 MNHEY and CDR2 SMNVEV (reference sequence). There are 13 residues in the CDR3. V lost 3 bases to trimming and J lost 4 bases, with 9 bases between them.

The J gene is TRBJ1-1, the V gene TRBV5-1; weak D call: TRBD1 (6 bases). Trimming took 0 bases from V and 1 from J, leaving 10 bases between them. CDR3 length equals 15 residues. CDR1 is SGHRS, CDR2 YFSETQ, per germline. Written as DNA, the CDR3 is TGCGCCAGCAGCTTGGGGCGACAGGAGAACACTGAAGCTTTCTTT. Translating it yields CASSLGRQENTEAFF.

This chain links TRBV4-1 with TRBJ2-3, with D perhaps TRBD1 (5 bases). The CDR3 sequence is 16 residues long. CDR1 MGHRA and CDR2 YSYEKL come from the germline V gene. V was pared by 1 base and J by 0 bases, with 11 bases between. The CDR3 loop reads CASSQGVGVSTDTQYF. The CDR3 coding sequence is TGCGCCAGCAGCCAAGGAGTAGGGGTGAGCACAGATACGCAGTATTTT.

This chain links TRBV25-1 with TRBJ2-1, with 7 bases lining up with TRBD2. V gave up 6 bases and J gave up 0 bases; unmatched junction bases: 11. The germline CDR1 and CDR2 sequences are MGHDK and SYGVNS. The CDR3 is 17 residues long. The CDR3 DNA sequence: TGTGCCAGCAGCGATGCGACTCGCGGGAGCTCCTACAATGAGCAGTTCTTC. This translates into CASSDATRGSSYNEQFF.

The chain uses TRBV11-2 and TRBJ2-7; 12 bases are shared with TRBD1. CDR1 and CDR2 from the germline V gene are SGHAT and FQNNGV. The V segment lost 3 bases and the J segment 6 bases; nucleotides outside the gene matches: 6. This CDR3 is 15 amino acids long. The CDR3 is CASSLGQGAPLEQYF. For the CDR3, the DNA is TGTGCCAGCAGCTTGGGACAGGGGGCGCCTCTCGAGCAGTACTTC.

The chain couples TRBV29-1 to TRBJ1-2; 9 bases line up with TRBD1. Per the germline V gene, CDR1 is SQVTM and CDR2 is ANQGSEA. Trimming took 6 bases from V and 3 from J; bases not matched to a gene: 2. The CDR3 has 12 residues. CDR3 region: CSVTGGDYGYTF. Written as DNA, the CDR3 is TGCAGCGTGACAGGGGGGGACTATGGCTACACCTTC.

A few counts support this clone. The chain links TRBV5-6 to TRBJ1-4; D call uncertain. The CDR3 is 12 amino acids. Germline CDR1 reads SGHDT; CDR2 reads YYEEEE. Trimming took off 4 bases at V and 13 bases at J, with 14 bases between the two ends. DNA for the CDR3: TGTGCCAGCAGCCTAGCCCCTGGAGCACTGTTTTTT. Its protein is CASSLAPGALFF.

The rearrangement links TRBV19 to TRBJ1-2; unclear D gene. The CDR3 contains 17 residues. V lost 7 bases and J 4 bases, leaving 25 bases between the germline ends. Germline V lookup: CDR1 LNHDA, CDR2 SQIVND (reference sequence). This CDR3 is CASNPRTAGIEIYGYTF. Here the CDR3 DNA reads TGTGCCAGTAACCCTCGGACGGCTGGAATAGAAATCTATGGCTACACCTTC.

This clone appeared a few times. CDR3 DNA: TGTGCCAGCAGCTTGTCCGTAGGGGCGCGTGAAAAACTGTTTTTT. Encoded protein: CASSLSVGAREKLFF. J is TRBJ1-4 and V is TRBV5-6, with TRBD1 as a possible D gene (5 bases). The CDR3 totals 15 residues. Germline V lookup: CDR1 SGHDT, CDR2 YYEEEE. Trimming removed 1 base at V and 7 bases at J, with 14 bases between. Based on the CDR3 plus reference TRBV5-6 and TRBJ1-4, the full variable domain is DAGVTQSPTHLIKTRGQQVTLRCSPKSGHDTVSWYQQALGQGPQFIFQYYEEEERQRGNFPDRFSGHQFPNYSSELNVNALLLGDSALYLCASSLSVGAREKLFFGSGTQLSVL.

This clone was recorded a few times. The chain joins TRBV28 to TRBJ2-2; D remains unclear. The CDR3 contains 15 residues. Germline values: CDR1 MDHEN, CDR2 SYDVKM. Trimming shortened V by 6 bases and J by 0 bases, and 11 bases separated the two germline ends. The chain's CDR3 is CASRLWTANTGELFF. The CDR3 DNA reads TGTGCCAGCAGACTCTGGACGGCGAACACCGGGGAGCTGTTTTTT. The full variable domain, with the rest looked up from reference TRBV28 and TRBJ2-2, is DVKVTQSSRYLVKRTGEKVFLECVQDMDHENMFWYRQDPGLGLRLIYFSYDVKMKEKGDIPEGYSVSREKKERFSLILESASTNQTSMYLCASRLWTANTGELFFGEGSRLTVL.

The chain is built from TRBV6-5 and TRBJ2-7, with 7 nucleotides matching TRBD1. With V trimmed by 7 bases and J by 3 bases, 9 bases remained unmatched. This CDR3 comprises 14 residues. Germline-derived CDR1 and CDR2 are MNHEY and SVGAGI. The CDR3 coding sequence is TGTGCCAGCAAGGGGGCCCTAACCCACTACGAGCAGTACTTC. As protein: CASKGALTHYEQYF.

The rearrangement uses TRBV9 and TRBJ1-2; unclear D gene. The CDR3 is made up of 17 amino acids. The V end was cut by 0 bases, the J end by 8 bases, with 23 bases between. Looked up from germline, CDR1 is SGDLS and CDR2 is YYNGEE. CDR3 DNA: TGTGCCAGCAGCGTAGGGGTGAACTACCTTTGGTCGGGAGGCTACACCTTC. Its translation: CASSVGVNYLWSGGYTF. Looking up the rest from reference TRBV9 and TRBJ1-2 gives the full variable domain: DSGVTQTPKHLITATGQRVTLRCSPRSGDLSVYWYQQSLDQGLQFLIQYYNGEERAKGNILERFSAQQFPDLHSELNLSSLELGDSALYFCASSVGVNYLWSGGYTFGSGTRLTVV.

A single count supports this clone. The V and J genes are TRBV11-2 and TRBJ2-4; TRBD1 is a possible D gene (5 bases). Germline V gene sequence: CDR1 SGHAT, CDR2 FQNNGV. The CDR3 runs 15 residues. Trimming cost V 4 bases and J 5 bases, with 15 bases left between them. DNA for the CDR3: TGTGCCAGCAGCTCAGGGTCTCCGTCCCAAAACATTCAGTACTTC. As protein: CASSSGSPSQNIQYF.

The chain has TRBV7-9 and TRBJ2-7; 10 bases align to TRBD2. Germline CDR1 SEHNR, CDR2 FQNEAQ (reference sequence). The CDR3 is made up of 14 amino acids. With 1 base clipped from V and 6 bases from J, the junction kept 3 bases outside the gene matches. CDR3 bases: TGTGCCAGCAGCTTAGTAGCGGGAGGAAGCGAGCAGTACTTC. This codes for CASSLVAGGSEQYF.

The chain couples TRBV5-6 to TRBJ1-2, with D uncertain. CDR3 size: 14 residues. The V end lost 4 bases, the J end lost 4 bases, and 14 bases lay between the germline ends. Germline values: CDR1 SGHDT, CDR2 YYEEEE. The CDR3 loop reads CASSLLGEVYGYTF. DNA of the CDR3: TGTGCCAGCAGCCTGCTGGGCGAGGTCTATGGCTACACCTTC.

Only a few counts were recorded for this clone. This rearrangement joins TRBV4-2 to TRBJ1-3; D uncertain. V was trimmed by 4 bases and J by 0 bases, leaving 22 bases between them. Germline loops: CDR1 LGHNA, CDR2 YNFKEQ. This CDR3 is built from 19 residues. CDR3 residues: CASSPIWVEGRTSGNTIYF. The CDR3 bases are TGTGCCAGCAGCCCAATATGGGTCGAAGGGAGAACCTCTGGAAACACCATATATTTT.

The V gene is TRBV7-2, the J gene TRBJ2-7; D perhaps matches TRBD2 (7 bases). The V end was cut by 1 base, the J end by 9 bases, with 22 bases between. The CDR3 spans 16 residues. Germline V gene sequence: CDR1 SGHTA, CDR2 FQGNSA. The CDR3, as DNA: TGTGCCAGCAGCTTAGGGGGGGGGCCCCTCCAATCACGGCAGTACTTC. Its translation is CASSLGGGPLQSRQYF.

The CDR3 DNA reads TGTGCCAGCAGTCTAGCGGGGACAAGCGAGACCCAGTACTTC. It specifies CASSLAGTSETQYF. The chain joins TRBV28 to TRBJ2-5; 9 bases agree with TRBD2. With V trimmed by 5 bases and J by 5 bases, 6 bases remained unmatched. Germline-derived CDR1 and CDR2 are MDHEN and SYDVKM. The CDR3 spans 14 residues.

The chain recombines TRBV30 with TRBJ2-7; tentative D call: TRBD1 (5 bases). The CDR3 has 11 amino acids. Trimming took 5 bases from V and 4 from J, leaving 9 bases between them. Germline CDR1 reads GTSNPN; CDR2 reads SVGIG (reference sequence). The CDR3: CAWDPGYEQYF. The CDR3 nucleotides are TGTGCCTGGGACCCAGGGTACGAGCAGTACTTC.